The next 5 T cell receptor beta chains were all read from a single sample in a study of type 1 regulatory T cells. Study conclusions and caveats: Type 1 regulatory T cells had a more restricted TCR repertoire than non-type 1 regulatory T cells.

Antigen specificity for these receptors is unknown. TCRdb fed the reads into MiXCR, producing one record per CDR3 protein. The profile shows tens of thousands of distinct CDR3 sequences, less than 25% of them singletons. The sample consisted of cultured type 1 regulatory T (Tr1) cells, either the whole culture or a sorted fraction (not recorded which). These receptors were taken from a human donor in good health.

This clonotype is labeled medium-sized (0.01 to 0.1%). The rearrangement uses TRBV11-2 and TRBJ1-2; 7 bases align to TRBD1. The germline CDR1 and CDR2 sequences are SGHAT and FQNNGV. After removal of 3 bases from V and 7 bases from J, the junction contained 5 bases not matched to a gene. The length of the CDR3 is 13 residues. The CDR3 DNA reads TGTGCCAGCAGCTTTTCAGGGGACAGTGGCTACACCTTC. Amino acid sequence: CASSFSGDSGYTF.

This chain uses TRBV18 with TRBJ1-3; D remains ambiguous. V was shortened by 5 bases and J by 0 bases, with 11 bases between the two germline ends. CDR1 KGHSH and CDR2 LQKENI come from the germline V gene. The CDR3 is 15 amino acids. In DNA form, the CDR3 reads TGTGCCAGCTCAGAGTCCGCGCTCTCTGGAAACACCATATATTTT. Protein sequence: CASSESALSGNTIYF.

Only a few counts were recorded for this clonotype. The chain combines TRBV7-2 with TRBJ1-5; D remains ambiguous. With 0 bases removed from V and 4 bases from J, the gap between germline ends came to 10 bases. Looked up from germline, CDR1 is SGHTA and CDR2 is FQGNSA. CDR3 length: 15 residues. CDR3 amino acids: CASSLAGVGNQPQHF. For the CDR3, the DNA is TGTGCCAGCAGCTTAGCCGGGGTTGGTAATCAGCCCCAGCATTTT. Using reference TRBV7-2 and TRBJ1-5 for the parts outside the CDR3, the full variable domain is GAGVSQSPSNKVTEKGKDVELRCDPISGHTALYWYRQSLGQGLEFLIYFQGNSAPDKSGLPSDRFSAERTGGSVSTLTIQRTQQEDSAVYLCASSLAGVGNQPQHFGDGTRLSIL.

The genes are TRBV6-1 and TRBJ1-2; weak D call: TRBD1 (5 bases). In germline, CDR1 is MNHNS, CDR2 SASEGT. V lost 8 bases and J 3 bases, leaving 13 bases between the germline ends. This CDR3 spans 13 amino acids. The CDR3: CASLRGDDYGYTF. The CDR3 DNA reads as TGTGCCAGCTTAAGAGGGGATGACTATGGCTACACCTTC.

This rearrangement joins TRBV24-1 to TRBJ2-7; D may be TRBD1 (6 bases). CDR1 and CDR2 from the germline V gene are KGHDR and SFDVKD. This CDR3 has 17 residues. Trimming shortened V by 0 bases and J by 0 bases, and 14 bases separated the two germline ends. CDR3 in DNA: TGTGCCACCAGTGATTTGAAACTCACAGGGACCTCCTACGAGCAGTACTTC. Residues: CATSDLKLTGTSYEQYF.